This TCR beta chain stems from a study of blood T cell repertoires in COVID-19. For the study at large: The origin of the acute and convalescent COVID-19 samples was the United States, Italy and Spain. T cells, B-cell-depleted T cells, or PBMCs provided the cDNA or gDNA that served as material.

How the authors handled the data: The authors estimated nucleated cell counts from reference gene primer amplification. This table comes from immunoSEQ multiplex PCR, and its TCRdb copy is limited to in-frame clones, with some not included. V and J calls and clone size follow that table, whereas D and trimming were derived from the DNA. The table includes 180,000 or so clones, approximately 86% detected once. The CDR3 covers 15 residues. With V trimmed by 7 bases and J by 2 bases, 5 bases remained unmatched. Germline V lookup: CDR1 SGHTA, CDR2 FQGTGA. The rearrangement links TRBV7-3 to TRBJ2-6, with 7 bases that match TRBD1. Sequencing used peripheral blood. The origin of this receptor is a man aged 18 to 30 with acute or convalescent COVID-19. CDR3 coding DNA: TGTGCCAGCACCATAGGGGGCGCTGGGGCCAACGTCCTGACTTTC. Translating gives CASTIGGAGANVLTF. Based on the CDR3 plus reference TRBV7-3 and TRBJ2-6, the full variable domain is GAGVSQTPSNKVTEKGKYVELRCDPISGHTALYWYRQSLGQGPEFLIYFQGTGAADDSGLPNDRFFAVRPEGSVSTLKIQRTERGDSAVYLCASTIGGAGANVLTFGAGSRLTVL.